This TCR beta chain originates from a study of blood T cell repertoires in COVID-19. Study overall: Donors in the United States, Italy and Spain gave samples during acute or convalescent COVID-19. PBMCs, B-cell-depleted T cells, or T cells were the source of the cDNA or gDNA that made up the material.

The authors' processing: The authors estimated nucleated cell counts from reference gene primer amplification. Assay: immunoSEQ multiplex PCR; the TCRdb copy retains only in-frame clones and omits some. The V and J calls and clone size are taken from that table; D and trimming were inferred from the DNA. The sample has over 100,000 clones; roughly 88% are singletons. Germline trimming cut 4 bases from V and 0 bases from J; bases unmatched to any gene: 9. The CDR3 spans 17 residues. Germline V lookup: CDR1 MNHEY, CDR2 SVGEGT. This rearrangement joins TRBV6-2 or TRBV6-3 to TRBJ2-3, with 8 nucleotides matching TRBD2. This sequence was found in a woman aged 70-85 years with acute or convalescent COVID-19. The sequencing sample was made of peripheral blood. The chain's CDR3 is CASSSPGGGPSTDTQYF. The DNA of the CDR3 is TGTGCCAGCAGTTCCCCCGGCGGGGGGCCGAGCACAGATACGCAGTATTTT.